This T cell receptor beta chain was observed in a study of response to subunit inactivated influenza vaccine (dated 2018 in TCRdb). For the wider study: Deep quantitative profiling of the T cell receptor repertoire was used in the study to follow responses to a trivalent subunit inactivated influenza vaccine.

This clonotype was recorded a few times. Its antigen is currently not known. Base qualities are missing; no much larger clone stands one base away. The CDR3 covers 16 residues, taking in both the cysteine and the phenylalanine. Only the CDR3 part of the read is kept: 48 bases, read in frame from the first base. CDR1 and CDR2 are read off the germline V gene (reference sequence) as LNHNV and YYDKDF. V is shortened by 0 bases, J by 2 bases, and the region joining them spans 11 bases. On the study overall, not on this receptor specifically: According to the authors, only a limited number of new T cells may be recruited by each seasonal influenza vaccination.

Library method: RT-PCR. For sequencing, an Illumina HiSeq 2500 was employed. In TCRdb, the public reads were trimmed at Q25 with fastp and aligned with MiXCR, with productive beta chains retained. Rows with one shared CDR3 protein collapse into an entry with the most common genes and DNA. Here the sample has about 570,000 distinct CDR3 sequences; roughly 10% occur a single time. 10% of the sample is held by the ten biggest clonotypes. The sequence came from a man aged 50 or older who received an inactivated influenza vaccine. Donor details come from another sample of the same person, matched by shared clones. Sequences were derived from PBMCs from blood, sampled on the day of vaccination. Here the chain combines TRBV15 and TRBJ2-1, with no D gene named confidently. CDR3 protein: CATSRDRLTPYNEQFF. The DNA sequence follows: TGTGCCACCAGCAGAGATCGGCTGACGCCCTACAATGAGCAGTTCTTC.